Listed here are 6 T cell receptor beta chains from one sample, sequenced in a study of blood T cell repertoires in COVID-19. Method: immunoSEQ multiplex PCR; TCRdb's copy keeps in-frame clones and lacks some. Of about 380,000 clones detected, approximately 90% appear once; the ten largest clones hold 1.2%. Input material: PBMCs or T cells enriched from blood (not recorded which). These receptors originate from a woman younger than 35 who had recovered from COVID-19.

This chain joins TRBV2 and TRBJ1-5; D call uncertain. This CDR3 contains 16 residues. V was cut by 1 base and J by 6 bases, with 16 bases left in between. The germline V gene has CDR1 SNHLY and CDR2 FYNNEI. Written as DNA, the CDR3 is TGTGCCAGCAGTGAAGAGCTTTCCGGGGTTGGTCAGCCCCAGCATTTT. This gives the protein CASSEELSGVGQPQHF.

V gene TRBV5-4 combines with J gene TRBJ2-5; D remains unclear. Germline V lookup: CDR1 SGHNT, CDR2 YYREEE (reference sequence). The V gene lost 4 bases and the J gene lost 5 bases, with 12 bases spanning the gap. The length of the CDR3 is 13 residues. The CDR3 protein is CASSVRSRETQYF. CDR3 sequence (DNA): TGTGCCAGCAGCGTCAGGTCTCGGGAGACCCAGTACTTC.

This clone appeared a single time. The J gene is TRBJ1-1, the V gene TRBV28, with 12 bases lining up with TRBD1. After removal of 7 bases from V and 8 bases from J, the junction contained 8 bases not matched to a gene. This CDR3 region has 14 residues. Germline CDR1 MDHEN, CDR2 SYDVKM. CDR3 DNA sequence: TGTGCCAGCACCCACGGGACAGGGGGCTTGGAAGCTTTCTTT. This encodes CASTHGTGGLEAFF.

This CDR3 is CASRRPDTAAYGYTF. In DNA, the CDR3 is TGTGCCAGCAGACGCCCTGATACAGCTGCCTATGGCTACACCTTC. The genes are TRBV6-6 and TRBJ1-2, with D uncertain. V gave up 6 bases and J gave up 4 bases, with 18 bases separating them. Germline V lookup: CDR1 MNHNY, CDR2 SVGAGI (reference sequence). The CDR3 spans 15 residues.

The count of this clone is one. V is TRBV27 and J is TRBJ2-5; D might be TRBD1 (5 bases). The CDR3 runs to 13 residues. Trimming removed 4 bases from V and 4 bases from J, with 10 bases in between. Germline CDR1 and CDR2: MNHEY and SMNVEV (reference sequence). The CDR3 DNA reads TGTGCCAGCAGTTACAGGCCCCGAGAGACCCAGTACTTC. Its protein is CASSYRPRETQYF.

This chain connects TRBV5-6 to TRBJ1-4, with 7 bases matching TRBD1. The CDR3 extends over 15 amino acids. The germline V gene has CDR1 SGHDT and CDR2 YYEEEE. V gave up 4 bases and J gave up 6 bases; unmatched junction bases: 9. The CDR3 sequence: CASSLSGTEDEKLFF. The CDR3 DNA sequence: TGTGCCAGCAGCCTCTCCGGGACAGAGGATGAAAAACTGTTTTTT. Full variable domain (outside the CDR3, taken from reference TRBV5-6 and TRBJ1-4): DAGVTQSPTHLIKTRGQQVTLRCSPKSGHDTVSWYQQALGQGPQFIFQYYEEEERQRGNFPDRFSGHQFPNYSSELNVNALLLGDSALYLCASSLSGTEDEKLFFGSGTQLSVL.